This T cell receptor beta chain derives from a study of T cell changes during pregnancy in multiple sclerosis. Per germline, CDR1 MNHEY and CDR2 SVGAGI. CDR3 length: 13 residues. With 5 bases removed from V and 3 bases from J, the gap between germline ends came to 10 bases. Profiling relied on immunoSEQ multiplex PCR, and the TCRdb table lists in-frame clones only, not all of them. The table lists tens of thousands of clones, about 90% of them singletons, with 8% to 10% in the top ten. The rearrangement links TRBV6-5 to TRBJ1-2; the D is unclear. This sequence was found in a female donor in good health, enrolled as a control in a pregnancy study. This specimen was peripheral blood, taken after pregnancy. The CDR3 sequence: CASSPSRDYGYTF. In DNA form, the CDR3 reads TGTGCCAGCAGTCCGTCGAGGGACTATGGCTACACCTTC.